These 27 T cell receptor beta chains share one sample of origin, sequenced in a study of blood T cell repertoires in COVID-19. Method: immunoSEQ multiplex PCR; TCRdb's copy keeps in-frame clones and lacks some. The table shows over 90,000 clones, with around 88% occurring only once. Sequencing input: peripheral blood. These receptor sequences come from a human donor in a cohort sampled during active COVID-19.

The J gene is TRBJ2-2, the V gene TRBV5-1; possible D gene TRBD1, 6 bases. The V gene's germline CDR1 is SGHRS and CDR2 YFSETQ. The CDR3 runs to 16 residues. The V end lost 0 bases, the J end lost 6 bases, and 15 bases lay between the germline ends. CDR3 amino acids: CASSLGSLDSPGELFF. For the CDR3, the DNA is TGCGCCAGCAGCTTGGGCTCTTTGGACAGCCCCGGGGAGCTGTTTTTT.

The CDR3 coding sequence is TGTGCCAGCAGCTTCCGGGACAGCCCCTACGAGCAGTACTTC. Protein product: CASSFRDSPYEQYF. The rearrangement uses TRBV7-9 and TRBJ2-7; 7 bases line up with TRBD1. J was trimmed by 2 bases and V by 3 bases; bases with no gene match: 4. This CDR3 has 14 residues. Germline-derived CDR1 and CDR2 are SEHNR and FQNEAQ (reference sequence).

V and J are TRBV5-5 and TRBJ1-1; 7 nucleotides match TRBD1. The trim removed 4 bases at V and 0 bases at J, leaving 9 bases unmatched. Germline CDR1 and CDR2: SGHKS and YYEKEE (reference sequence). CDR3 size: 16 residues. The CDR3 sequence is CASSLRAGGLNTEAFF. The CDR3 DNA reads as TGTGCCAGCAGCCTAAGGGCAGGGGGGCTGAACACTGAAGCTTTCTTT.

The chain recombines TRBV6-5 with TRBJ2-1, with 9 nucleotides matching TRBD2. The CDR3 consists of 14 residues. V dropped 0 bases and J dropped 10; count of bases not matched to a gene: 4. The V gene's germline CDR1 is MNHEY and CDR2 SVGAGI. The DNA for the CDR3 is TGTGCCAGCAGTTACTCAAGCGGGAGGTTGGAGCAGTTCTTC. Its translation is CASSYSSGRLEQFF.

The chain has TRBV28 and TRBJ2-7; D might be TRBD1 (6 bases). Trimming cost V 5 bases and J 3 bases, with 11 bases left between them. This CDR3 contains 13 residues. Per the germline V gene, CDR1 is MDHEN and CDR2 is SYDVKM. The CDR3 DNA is TGTGCCAGCAGTCGGACAGCAGTCTACGAGCAGTACTTC. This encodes CASSRTAVYEQYF.

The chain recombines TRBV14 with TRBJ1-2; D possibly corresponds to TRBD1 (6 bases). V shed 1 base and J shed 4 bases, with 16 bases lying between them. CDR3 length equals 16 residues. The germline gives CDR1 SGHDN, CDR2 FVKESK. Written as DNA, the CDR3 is TGTGCCAGCAGCCAAGGGCCCCCACAGGGCTCCTATGGCTACACCTTC. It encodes CASSQGPPQGSYGYTF.

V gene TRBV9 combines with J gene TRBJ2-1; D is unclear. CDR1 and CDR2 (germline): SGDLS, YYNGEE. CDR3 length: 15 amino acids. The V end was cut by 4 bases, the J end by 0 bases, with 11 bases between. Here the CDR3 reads CASSLQTYSYNEQFF. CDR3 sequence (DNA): TGTGCCAGCAGCCTACAGACCTACTCCTACAATGAGCAGTTCTTC.

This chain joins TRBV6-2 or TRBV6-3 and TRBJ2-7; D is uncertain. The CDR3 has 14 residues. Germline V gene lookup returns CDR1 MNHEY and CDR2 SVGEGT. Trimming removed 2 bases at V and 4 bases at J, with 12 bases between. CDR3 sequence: CASSYVSLRYEQYF. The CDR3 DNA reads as TGTGCCAGCAGTTACGTCTCCCTGAGGTACGAGCAGTACTTC.

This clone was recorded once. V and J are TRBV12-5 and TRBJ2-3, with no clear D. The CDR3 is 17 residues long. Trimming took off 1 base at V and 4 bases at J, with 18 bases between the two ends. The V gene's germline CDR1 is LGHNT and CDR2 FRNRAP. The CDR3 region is CASGLGISGSVADTQYF. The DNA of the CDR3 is TGTGCTAGTGGTTTGGGCATATCGGGTTCGGTCGCAGATACGCAGTATTTT.

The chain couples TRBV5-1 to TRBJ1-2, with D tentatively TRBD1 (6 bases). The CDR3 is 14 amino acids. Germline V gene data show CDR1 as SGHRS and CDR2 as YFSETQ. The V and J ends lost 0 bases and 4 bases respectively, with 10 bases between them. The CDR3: CASSLDLDSYGYTF. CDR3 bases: TGCGCCAGCAGCTTGGACTTGGACAGCTATGGCTACACCTTC. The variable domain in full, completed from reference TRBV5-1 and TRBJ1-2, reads KAGVTQTPRYLIKTRGQQVTLSCSPISGHRSVSWYQQTPGQGLQFLFEYFSETQRNKGNFPGRFSGRQFSNSRSEMNVSTLELGDSALYLCASSLDLDSYGYTFGSGTRLTVV.

The CDR3 nucleotides are TGCAGCGTTGGGAGGCTGGTAGGTCTCAATGAGCAGTTCTTC. Its protein product is CSVGRLVGLNEQFF. V and J are TRBV29-1 and TRBJ2-1, with D tentatively TRBD2 (5 bases). This CDR3 has 14 amino acids. V was shortened by 4 bases and J by 6 bases, with 16 bases between the two germline ends. Germline CDR1 reads SQVTM; CDR2 reads ANQGSEA.

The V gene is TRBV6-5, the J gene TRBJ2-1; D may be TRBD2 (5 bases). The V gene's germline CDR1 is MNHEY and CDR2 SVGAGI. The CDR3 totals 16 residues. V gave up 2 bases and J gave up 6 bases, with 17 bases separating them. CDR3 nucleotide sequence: TGTGCCAGCAGTTACGAAATCGGGGAAATGTCCAATGAGCAGTTCTTC. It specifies CASSYEIGEMSNEQFF.

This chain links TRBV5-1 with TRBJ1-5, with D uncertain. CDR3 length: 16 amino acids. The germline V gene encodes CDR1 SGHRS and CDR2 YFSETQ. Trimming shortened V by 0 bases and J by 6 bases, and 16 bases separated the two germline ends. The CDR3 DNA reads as TGCGCCAGCAGCTTGGATGGGGAGGTAGAGGGTCAGCCCCAGCATTTT. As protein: CASSLDGEVEGQPQHF. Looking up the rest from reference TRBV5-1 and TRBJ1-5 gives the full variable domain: KAGVTQTPRYLIKTRGQQVTLSCSPISGHRSVSWYQQTPGQGLQFLFEYFSETQRNKGNFPGRFSGRQFSNSRSEMNVSTLELGDSALYLCASSLDGEVEGQPQHFGDGTRLSIL.

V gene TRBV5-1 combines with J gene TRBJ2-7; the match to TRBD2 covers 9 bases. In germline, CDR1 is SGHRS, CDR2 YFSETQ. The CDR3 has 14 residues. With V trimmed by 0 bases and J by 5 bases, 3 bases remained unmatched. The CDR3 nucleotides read TGCGCCAGCAGCTTGGATAGCGGGAGAGACGAGCAGTACTTC. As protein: CASSLDSGRDEQYF.

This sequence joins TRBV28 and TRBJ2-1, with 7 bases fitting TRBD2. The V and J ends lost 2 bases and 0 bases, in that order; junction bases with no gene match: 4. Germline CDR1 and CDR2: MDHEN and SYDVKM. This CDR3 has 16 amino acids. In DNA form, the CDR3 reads TGTGCCAGCAGTTTAGTGGGCGGGAGCTCCTACAATGAGCAGTTCTTC. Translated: CASSLVGGSSYNEQFF.

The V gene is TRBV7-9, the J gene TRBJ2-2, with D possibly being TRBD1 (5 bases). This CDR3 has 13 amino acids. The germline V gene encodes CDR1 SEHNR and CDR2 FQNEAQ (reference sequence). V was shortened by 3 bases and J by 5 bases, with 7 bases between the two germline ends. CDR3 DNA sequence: TGTGCCAGCAGCTTTCGGACAACCGGGGAGCTGTTTTTT. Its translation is CASSFRTTGELFF.

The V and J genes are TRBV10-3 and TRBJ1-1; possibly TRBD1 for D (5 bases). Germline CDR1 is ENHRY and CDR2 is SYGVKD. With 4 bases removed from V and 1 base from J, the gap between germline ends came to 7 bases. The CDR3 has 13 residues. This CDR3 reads CAISGQGNTEAFF. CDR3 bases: TGTGCCATCAGTGGGCAGGGGAACACTGAAGCTTTCTTT.

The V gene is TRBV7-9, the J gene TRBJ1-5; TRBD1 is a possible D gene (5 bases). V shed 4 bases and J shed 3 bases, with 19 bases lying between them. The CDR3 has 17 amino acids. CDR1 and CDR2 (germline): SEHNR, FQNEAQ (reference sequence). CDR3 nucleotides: TGTGCCAGCAGCTCTTCCTTAACAGGTCCATCCAATCAGCCCCAGCATTTT. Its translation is CASSSSLTGPSNQPQHF.

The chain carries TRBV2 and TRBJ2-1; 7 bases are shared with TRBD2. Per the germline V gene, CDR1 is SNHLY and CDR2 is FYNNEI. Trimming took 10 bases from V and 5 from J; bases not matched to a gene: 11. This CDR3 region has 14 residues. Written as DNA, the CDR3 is TGTGCCACTTTGGGGCAGGGAGGGGACAATGAGCAGTTCTTC. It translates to CATLGQGGDNEQFF.

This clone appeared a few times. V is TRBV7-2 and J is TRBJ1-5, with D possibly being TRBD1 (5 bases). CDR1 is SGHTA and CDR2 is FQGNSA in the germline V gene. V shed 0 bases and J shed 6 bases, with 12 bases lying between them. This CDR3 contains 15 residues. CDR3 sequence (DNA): TGTGCCAGCAGCTTAGCGGCGCAGGGCCGTCAGCCCCAGCATTTT. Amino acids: CASSLAAQGRQPQHF.

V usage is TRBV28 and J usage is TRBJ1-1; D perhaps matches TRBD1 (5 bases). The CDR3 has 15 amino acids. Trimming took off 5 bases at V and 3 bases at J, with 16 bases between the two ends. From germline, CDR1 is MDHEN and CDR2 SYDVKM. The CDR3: CASSTRLGADTEAFF. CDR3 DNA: TGTGCCAGCAGTACCCGCCTAGGGGCGGACACTGAAGCTTTCTTT.

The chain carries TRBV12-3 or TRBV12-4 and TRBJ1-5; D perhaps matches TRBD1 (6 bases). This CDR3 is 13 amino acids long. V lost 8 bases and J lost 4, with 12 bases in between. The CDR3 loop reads CASGQGTNQPQHF. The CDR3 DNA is TGTGCCAGCGGGCAGGGGACGAATCAGCCCCAGCATTTT.

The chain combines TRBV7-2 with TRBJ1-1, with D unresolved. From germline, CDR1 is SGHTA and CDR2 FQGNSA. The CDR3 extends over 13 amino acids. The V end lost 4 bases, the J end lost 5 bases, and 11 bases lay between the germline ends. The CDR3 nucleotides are TGTGCCAGCAGCTCCTATTTGCGGACTGAAGCTTTCTTT. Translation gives CASSSYLRTEAFF.

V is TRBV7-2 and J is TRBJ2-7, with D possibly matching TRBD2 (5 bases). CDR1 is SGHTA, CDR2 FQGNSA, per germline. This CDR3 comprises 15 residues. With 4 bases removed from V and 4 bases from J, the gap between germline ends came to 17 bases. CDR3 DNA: TGTGCCAGCAGCTCGTCCGGACTGGCAGTTTACGAGCAGTACTTC. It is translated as CASSSSGLAVYEQYF.

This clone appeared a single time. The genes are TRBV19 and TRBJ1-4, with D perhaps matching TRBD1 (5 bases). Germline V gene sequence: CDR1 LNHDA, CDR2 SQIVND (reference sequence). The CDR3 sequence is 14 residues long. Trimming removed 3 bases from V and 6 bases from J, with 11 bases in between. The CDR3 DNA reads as TGTGCCAGTAGTATGACAGCGGGGTATGAAAAACTGTTTTTT. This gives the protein CASSMTAGYEKLFF.

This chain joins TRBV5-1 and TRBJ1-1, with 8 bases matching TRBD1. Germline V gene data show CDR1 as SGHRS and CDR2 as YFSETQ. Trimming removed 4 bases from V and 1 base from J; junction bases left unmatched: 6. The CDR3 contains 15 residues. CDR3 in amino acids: CASSARTGTNTEAFF. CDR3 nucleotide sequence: TGCGCCAGCAGCGCAAGGACAGGGACGAACACTGAAGCTTTCTTT.

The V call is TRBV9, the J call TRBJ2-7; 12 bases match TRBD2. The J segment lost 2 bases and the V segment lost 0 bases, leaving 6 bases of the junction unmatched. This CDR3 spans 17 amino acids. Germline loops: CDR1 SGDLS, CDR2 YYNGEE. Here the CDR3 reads CASSVEASGGDTYEQYF. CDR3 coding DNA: TGTGCCAGCAGCGTAGAAGCTAGCGGGGGGGATACCTACGAGCAGTACTTC. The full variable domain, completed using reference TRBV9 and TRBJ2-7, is DSGVTQTPKHLITATGQRVTLRCSPRSGDLSVYWYQQSLDQGLQFLIQYYNGEERAKGNILERFSAQQFPDLHSELNLSSLELGDSALYFCASSVEASGGDTYEQYFGPGTRLTVT.